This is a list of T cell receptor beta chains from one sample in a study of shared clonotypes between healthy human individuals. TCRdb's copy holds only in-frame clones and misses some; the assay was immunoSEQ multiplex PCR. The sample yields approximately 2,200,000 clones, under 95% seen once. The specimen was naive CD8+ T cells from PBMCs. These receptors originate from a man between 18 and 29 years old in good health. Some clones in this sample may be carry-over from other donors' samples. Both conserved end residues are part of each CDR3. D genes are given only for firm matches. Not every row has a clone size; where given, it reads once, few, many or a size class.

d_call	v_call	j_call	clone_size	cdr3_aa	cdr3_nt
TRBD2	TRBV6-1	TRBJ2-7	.	CASSDFLAGPSYEQYF	TGTGCCAGCAGTGATTTTCTAGCGGGACCCTCCTACGAGCAGTACTTC
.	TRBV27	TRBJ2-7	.	CASSQSTGTLTYEQYF	TGTGCCAGCAGTCAGAGCACCGGGACATTAACCTACGAGCAGTACTTC
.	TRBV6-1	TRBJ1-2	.	CASSEPSREVGFNYGYTF	TGTGCCAGCAGTGAACCGTCCAGGGAAGTAGGGTTTAACTATGGCTACACCTTC
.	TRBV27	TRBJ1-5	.	CASSPFVGGATRPGPQHF	TGTGCCAGCAGTCCCTTTGTGGGGGGCGCGACCCGACCGGGTCCCCAGCATTTT
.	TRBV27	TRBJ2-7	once	CASSPSTGMVSYEQYF	TGTGCCAGCAGTCCCTCCACGGGGATGGTTTCTTACGAGCAGTACTTC
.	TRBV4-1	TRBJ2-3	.	CASSATDTQYF	TGCGCCAGCAGCGCAACAGATACGCAGTATTTT
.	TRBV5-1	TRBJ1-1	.	CASSLIWGPDEAFF	TGCGCCAGCAGCCTGATTTGGGGGCCCGATGAAGCTTTCTTT
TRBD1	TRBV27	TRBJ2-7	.	CASSSRDRGRPYEQYF	TGTGCCAGCAGTTCCAGGGACAGGGGTCGTCCCTACGAGCAGTACTTC
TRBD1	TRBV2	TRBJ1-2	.	CASSEDRAAYGYTF	TGTGCCAGCAGCGAAGACAGGGCCGCCTATGGCTACACCTTC
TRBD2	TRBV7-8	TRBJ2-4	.	CASSGGTSGRGGNIQYF	TGTGCCAGCAGCGGAGGGACTAGCGGGAGGGGGGGAAACATTCAGTACTTC
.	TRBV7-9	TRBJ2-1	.	CASSLVWAGVNEQFF	TGTGCCAGCAGCTTAGTCTGGGCAGGGGTCAATGAGCAGTTCTTC
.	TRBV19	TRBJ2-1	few	CAAGYYNEQFF	TGTGCCGCCGGGTACTACAATGAGCAGTTCTTC
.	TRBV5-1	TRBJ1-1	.	CASSLGDTEAFF	TGCGCCAGCAGTTTGGGAGACACTGAAGCTTTCTTT
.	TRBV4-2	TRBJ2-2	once	CASSQPEGDSHTGELFF	TGTGCCAGCAGCCAGCCAGAGGGGGACTCCCACACCGGGGAGCTGTTTTTT
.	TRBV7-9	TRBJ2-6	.	CASSTPANVLTF	TGTGCCAGCAGCACCCCCGCCAACGTCCTGACTTTC
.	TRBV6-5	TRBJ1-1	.	CASRPRSANTEAFF	TGTGCCAGCAGACCTAGGTCGGCGAACACTGAAGCTTTCTTT
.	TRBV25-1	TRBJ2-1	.	CASTIPYIARGDNEQFF	TGTGCCAGCACCATACCCTATATAGCGAGGGGGGACAATGAGCAGTTCTTC
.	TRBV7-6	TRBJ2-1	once	CASSHRPDGLEAPSSLNEQFF	TGTGCCAGCAGCCACCGACCAGACGGGCTAGAGGCGCCTTCATCTCTTAATGAGCAGTTCTTC
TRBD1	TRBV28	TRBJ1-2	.	CASSHYRGDYGYTF	TGTGCCAGCAGCCATTACAGGGGGGACTATGGCTACACCTTC
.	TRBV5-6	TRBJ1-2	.	CASSVWTVNYGYTF	TGTGCCAGCAGCGTCTGGACAGTTAACTATGGCTACACCTTC
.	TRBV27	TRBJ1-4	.	CASKSITGTNEKLFF	TGTGCCAGCAAATCAATTACAGGGACGAATGAAAAACTGTTTTTT
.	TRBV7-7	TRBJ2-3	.	CASSALGPSSQYF	TGTGCCAGCAGCGCCTTGGGGCCGAGTTCGCAGTATTTT
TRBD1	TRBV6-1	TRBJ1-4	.	CASSVGQGDEKLFF	TGTGCCAGCAGCGTAGGACAGGGAGATGAAAAACTGTTTTTT
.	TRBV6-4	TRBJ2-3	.	CASSDCGPFRVGADTQYF	TGTGCCAGCAGTGACTGCGGTCCCTTTCGGGTGGGGGCAGATACGCAGTATTTT
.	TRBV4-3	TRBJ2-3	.	CASSLGLLGDTQYF	TGCGCCAGCAGCCTCGGACTACTCGGAGATACGCAGTATTTT
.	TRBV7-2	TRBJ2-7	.	CASSSTARGPESLLYEQYF	TGTGCCAGCAGCTCCACTGCGAGGGGCCCGGAGAGCCTCCTCTACGAGCAGTACTTC
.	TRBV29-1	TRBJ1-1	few	CSVPTGNTEAFF	TGCAGCGTTCCGACAGGGAACACTGAAGCTTTCTTT
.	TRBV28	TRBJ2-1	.	CASRNGLSEPYNEQFF	TGTGCCAGCAGGAACGGACTTTCCGAACCCTACAATGAGCAGTTCTTC
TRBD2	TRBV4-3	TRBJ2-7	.	CASSQIAGESYEQYF	TGCGCCAGCAGCCAAATAGCGGGGGAAAGCTACGAGCAGTACTTC
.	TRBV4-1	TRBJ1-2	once	CASSQVVARRITNYGYTF	TGCGCCAGCAGCCAAGTCGTGGCACGACGGATTACCAACTATGGCTACACCTTC
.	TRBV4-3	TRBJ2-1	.	CASSQEGGNEQFF	TGCGCCAGCAGCCAAGAAGGCGGGAATGAGCAGTTCTTC
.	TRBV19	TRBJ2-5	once	CASSIRTSGQETQYF	TGTGCCAGTAGTATTCGTACCAGCGGCCAAGAGACCCAGTACTTC